A single sample is the source of the 16 T cell receptor beta chains below, sequenced in a study of blood T cell repertoires in COVID-19. The table came from immunoSEQ multiplex PCR; TCRdb's copy has only in-frame clones and leaves some out. The sample includes 100,000 to 150,000 clones, about nine tenths of them seen just once. The sample was peripheral blood. Every receptor here comes from a woman in her seventies with acute or convalescent COVID-19.

V usage is TRBV11-3 and J usage is TRBJ1-5, with no clear D. V was trimmed by 2 bases and J by 11 bases, leaving 4 bases between them. The CDR3 has 10 residues. Germline V CDR1 and CDR2: SGHNT, YENEEA. The CDR3 sequence: CASSLSSQHF. DNA of the CDR3: TGTGCCAGCAGCTTATCGTCCCAGCATTTT.

V usage is TRBV7-9 and J usage is TRBJ2-7; the D is unclear. There are 11 residues in the CDR3. The ends were cut back, 4 bases at V and 2 bases at J, with 3 bases in the middle. Germline-derived CDR1 and CDR2 are SEHNR and FQNEAQ (reference sequence). CDR3 nucleotide sequence: TGTGCCAGCAGCTCTGCCTACGAGCAGTACTTC. Protein product: CASSSAYEQYF.

V and J are TRBV21-1 and TRBJ1-5. TRBV21-1 is a pseudogene locus. This CDR3 is built from 15 residues. CDR3 in DNA: TGTGCCAGCAGCAAAGGGGGGGGAAGCAATCAGCCCCAGCATTTT. This sequence encodes CASSKGGGSNQPQHF.

The chain uses TRBV5-4 and TRBJ1-2, with 8 bases fitting TRBD1. V was clipped by 4 bases and J by 7 bases; unmatched bases: 9. Germline V gene sequence: CDR1 SGHNT, CDR2 YYREEE (reference sequence). CDR3 length: 14 amino acids. CDR3 bases: TGTGCCAGCAGCCCCGGGACAGGCTCGGGTGGCTACACCTTC. Translation gives CASSPGTGSGGYTF.

This clone was seen a handful of times. V usage is TRBV4-2 and J usage is TRBJ1-2; no reliable D call. Germline V gives CDR1 LGHNA, CDR2 YNFKEQ. Trimming shortened V by 1 base and J by 7 bases, and 13 bases separated the two germline ends. This CDR3 comprises 14 residues. Written as DNA, the CDR3 is TGTGCCAGCAGCCAAGTCGAGGGAGCGTCTGGCTACACCTTC. This codes for CASSQVEGASGYTF.

The V call is TRBV7-7, the J call TRBJ2-2; 7 bases agree with TRBD2. Unmatched junction bases numbered 5, after V lost 0 bases and J lost 4 bases. Per the germline V gene, CDR1 is SSHAT and CDR2 is FNYEAQ (reference sequence). The CDR3 has 16 amino acids. The chain's CDR3 is CASSLAGGTGTGELFF. For the CDR3, the DNA is TGTGCCAGCAGCTTAGCGGGGGGGACGGGCACCGGGGAGCTGTTTTTT.

The rearrangement uses TRBV4-2 and TRBJ1-2; tentatively, D is TRBD1 (6 bases). Trimming removed 5 bases from V and 8 bases from J, with 21 bases in between. Germline assignment: CDR1 LGHNA and CDR2 YNFKEQ. The CDR3 sequence is 15 residues long. The CDR3 DNA follows: TGTGCCAGCAGCTCGGGCCTCGCAGGGGATGGGGGCTACACCTTC. Its translation is CASSSGLAGDGGYTF.

The chain couples TRBV7-9 to TRBJ2-3; TRBD1 matches at 9 bases. CDR3 length: 15 amino acids. Germline assignment: CDR1 SEHNR and CDR2 FQNEAQ (reference sequence). J lost 4 bases, V lost 4 bases, and 6 bases had no gene match. The CDR3 here is CASSSGQGRPDTQYF. The CDR3, as DNA: TGTGCCAGCAGCTCTGGACAGGGGCGCCCAGATACGCAGTATTTT.

The V and J genes are TRBV6-5 and TRBJ1-4, with D possibly TRBD1 on 6 matching bases. V lost 8 bases to trimming and J lost 5 bases, with 15 bases between them. Germline V lookup: CDR1 MNHEY, CDR2 SVGAGI. This CDR3 has 14 amino acids. DNA for the CDR3: TGTGCCAGCCAACTCTGGACAGCGAATGAAAAACTGTTTTTT. It codes for CASQLWTANEKLFF.

The chain employs TRBV6-5 and TRBJ1-1; no clear D. Trimming removed 7 bases from V and 0 bases from J, with 9 bases in between. From germline, CDR1 is MNHEY and CDR2 SVGAGI. The CDR3 runs 13 residues. In DNA, the CDR3 is TGTGCCAGCAAATACAGAATGAACACTGAAGCTTTCTTT. As protein: CASKYRMNTEAFF.

Points on this clone: Other DNA sequences from this sample encode an identical CDR3 as well. The chain uses TRBV4-1 and TRBJ1-1; 9 nucleotides align to TRBD1. The CDR3 extends over 16 amino acids. Germline lookup yields CDR1 MGHRA and CDR2 YSYEKL. V shed 2 bases and J 0 bases; nucleotides not matched to a gene: 4. The CDR3 bases are TGCGCCAGCAGCCAACCCGGGACAGGGTTGAACACTGAAGCTTTCTTT. Translating gives CASSQPGTGLNTEAFF.

The CDR3 DNA is TGTGCCACCCGGAGGGCCTCGAACACTGAAGCTTTCTTT. Encoded protein: CATRRASNTEAFF. This sequence joins TRBV24-1 and TRBJ1-1; D gene uncertain. This CDR3 has 13 amino acids. V was trimmed by 9 bases and J by 1 base, leaving 11 bases between them. Per the germline V gene, CDR1 is KGHDR and CDR2 is SFDVKD.

The chain has TRBV29-1 and TRBJ2-5; D possibly corresponds to TRBD2 (6 bases). From germline, CDR1 is SQVTM and CDR2 ANQGSEA. Trimming took off 3 bases at V and 5 bases at J, with 13 bases between the two ends. CDR3 length equals 13 residues. The CDR3 loop is CSVETTGVETQYF. CDR3 bases: TGCAGCGTTGAGACAACGGGGGTGGAGACCCAGTACTTC. Full variable domain (rest looked up from reference TRBV29-1 and TRBJ2-5): SAVISQKPSRDICQRGTSLTIQCQVDSQVTMMFWYRQQPGQSLTLIATANQGSEATYESGFVIDKFPISRPNLTFSTLTVSNMSPEDSSIYLCSVETTGVETQYFGPGTRLLVL.

This clone showed up just once. The rearrangement uses TRBV30 and TRBJ1-2, with a weak D call TRBD1 (5 bases). This CDR3 has 15 amino acids. CDR1 is GTSNPN, CDR2 SVGIG, per germline (reference sequence). V lost 4 bases and J lost 3, with 18 bases in between. DNA for the CDR3: TGTGCCTGGAAAAAGAACAGGCCCCTCCACTATGGCTACACCTTC. Protein product: CAWKKNRPLHYGYTF.

The V gene is TRBV5-1, the J gene TRBJ1-5; D is undetermined. The CDR3 has 16 residues. Germline V gene data show CDR1 as SGHRS and CDR2 as YFSETQ. V was clipped by 0 bases and J by 1 base, with 11 bases between them. The CDR3 sequence: CASSLDPGTSNQPQHF. For the CDR3, the DNA is TGCGCCAGCAGCTTGGATCCGGGAACGAGCAATCAGCCCCAGCATTTT. The variable domain in full, with the rest retrieved from reference TRBV5-1 and TRBJ1-5, is KAGVTQTPRYLIKTRGQQVTLSCSPISGHRSVSWYQQTPGQGLQFLFEYFSETQRNKGNFPGRFSGRQFSNSRSEMNVSTLELGDSALYLCASSLDPGTSNQPQHFGDGTRLSIL.

The V gene is TRBV7-8, the J gene TRBJ1-2; D unclear. CDR1 is SGHVS and CDR2 is FQNEAQ in the germline V gene. V was clipped by 1 base and J by 4 bases, with 16 bases between them. The CDR3 is made up of 16 amino acids. The CDR3 DNA sequence: TGTGCCAGCAGCTTAGTGGTCGGGGTACCCTTCTATGGCTACACCTTC. Its protein is CASSLVVGVPFYGYTF.